This record covers a single TCR beta chain. What this receptor recognizes is not known. Base qualities are not recorded, but no much larger clone differs from it by a single base. TCRbeta CDR3 regions were sequenced with the immunoSEQ Assay. After extraction, genomic DNA underwent amplification by bias-controlled multiplex PCR, followed by high-throughput sequencing. The authors processed their data as follows. To quantify the absolute abundance of every unique TCRbeta CDR3 region, sequences were collapsed and filtered. T cell fraction was estimated by normalizing TCRbeta template counts to usable DNA, which was measured by amplifying reference genes present in all nucleated cells. Repertoire TCRs were annotated as SARS-CoV-2-specific when V gene, CDR3 amino acid sequence and J gene were exactly matched to a known reactive TCR set. The reference SARS-CoV-2 TCR set was obtained from MIRA and was filtered for enrichment in COVID-19-positive ImmuneCODE repertoires, whereby public or cross-reactive TCRs were removed. Based on the MIRA antigens, annotated TCRs were further analysed at the level of specific ORF or position within ORF. Breadth was defined as annotated unique rearrangements over total unique productive rearrangements; depth was the summed frequency of those rearrangements. TCR breadth was compared between groups using two-sided Wilcoxon rank-sum tests. As stored in TCRdb, this immuneACCESS dataset retains in-frame rearrangements with V and J assigned. A fraction of the clones does not appear; measured against another copy, unresolved V genes explain less than half of the discrepancy, and the remainder lacks a known reason. V and J calls plus clone size are reproduced from that table; the DNA served to infer D and trimming. The sample table lists about 140,000 clones, roughly 85% of them with a count of one. The top ten clones comprise around 5% of the sample.

This sample stems from a study of Ad26.COV2.S vaccination and SARS-CoV-2 variants (dated by TCRdb to the early 2020s). In the study overall: Sequencing of the TCRbeta repertoire served to evaluate the specificity and breadth of SARS-CoV-2-reactive T cell receptors following Ad26.COV2.S vaccination. A total of around 32 samples were included in the TCR-sequenced set, comprising roughly 19 Ad26.COV2.S vaccine recipients, 5 placebo recipients and 8 SARS-CoV-2 convalescent individuals. What the work shows at the level of the full study, not this receptor alone: It was noted by the authors that total T cell responses may have been underestimated by the TCR breadth and depth analyses. Compared with placebo recipients, Ad26.COV2.S recipients showed higher spike-specific TCR breadth (P = 0.0014). Vaccine and placebo recipients had similar non-spike TCR breadth, a finding consistent with the vaccine containing only spike. After vaccination, spike-specific CD8+ and CD4+ T cell responses were reported to show substantial breadth.

The germline V gene (reference sequence) yields LGHDT for CDR1 and YNNKEL for CDR2. Including cysteine and phenylalanine, the CDR3 has 17 amino acids. This entry keeps only the CDR3 DNA: 51 bases, framed from base 1. V ends up 4 bases short and J 0 bases short, with an unmatched junction base count of 12. In the paper's terms, the time point label means: individuals recovered from natural SARS-CoV-2 infection. The chain joins TRBV3-1 (or the pseudogene TRBV3-2) to TRBJ2-7; 7 nucleotides in the junction match TRBD1. This sample comprised peripheral blood, obtained after recovery from COVID-19. This receptor was taken from a human donor who had recovered from COVID-19. The CDR3 reads CASSPSPGTALSYEQYF. The bases read TGTGCCAGCAGCCCCAGCCCCGGGACAGCCCTCTCCTACGAGCAGTACTTC.